This TCR beta chain came from a study of T cells in Graves' hyperthyroidism and ophthalmopathy (dated by TCRdb to about 2019). Notes on the research overall: Peripheral blood samples were taken at initial diagnosis, before any treatment was given. To identify distinguishing TCR V-J signatures, a discovery cohort of around 100 patients was used, comprising 43 with Graves' ophthalmopathy and some 57 with stable Graves' hyperthyroidism. Prospective prediction of ophthalmopathy was tested in an independent validation cohort of under 20 hyperthyroidism patients and some 17 patients who later progressed to ophthalmopathy. The 100 discovery patients were divided at random into training and test sets in a 7:3 ratio. Thyroid tissue and blood T-cell repertoires from more than 5 Graves' hyperthyroidism patients were also compared in the study. After blood sampling, hyperthyroidism patients were treated with methimazole at a starting dose of 30 mg daily, and ophthalmopathy patients were treated with high-dose intravenous methylprednisolone. TCR Vbeta CDR3 sequencing of around 130 peripheral blood samples (about 45 ophthalmopathy, around 80 hyperthyroidism and approximately 17 progressor patients) is reported in the paper.

Here is what the overall study found, with its caveats: Most expanded thyroid clonotypes (frequency above 0.001) were also found in blood, which suggests that blood repertoires may mirror thyroid immune responses. During validation, the model predicted progression to ophthalmopathy a median of around 6 months ahead of onset, with around 71% sensitivity and around 72% specificity. A 13 V-J signature model separated ophthalmopathy from stable hyperthyroidism, with just over 85% sensitivity and 81.08% specificity in cross-validation and 80%/75% in testing. No statistical method was used to fix the sample size in advance, and group allocation was not hidden from the investigators.

Graves' hyperthyroidism was defined as stable when no progression to ophthalmopathy occurred over 18 months of follow-up. Hyperthyroidism patients were aged 18 to 65 years and newly diagnosed, with disease duration of less than 2 months. The study excluded patients with uncontrolled infections, other autoimmune diseases, pregnancy or lactation. Diagnoses relied on clinical symptoms, serum thyroxine and TRAb, thyroid ultrasound and orbital computed tomography. Ficoll-Paque density gradient centrifugation was used to isolate PBMCs from around 9.1 ml of fresh peripheral blood. Total RNA was extracted with Trizol reagent, and quality was checked on an Agilent 2100 Bioanalyzer. The TCR beta CDR3 regions were amplified from RNA transcripts. For the first round of RT-PCR on the TCR CDR3, the HTBI primer set was used together with the Qiagen OneStep RT-PCR kit. Libraries were constructed in a second round of multiplex PCR, after which size selection and purification were carried out. Libraries were sequenced paired-end with 100 bp reads on an Illumina HiSeq2000. In the paper's pipeline: Raw data were processed with SOAPnuke, discarding reads with adapters, uncalled bases, mean Phred below 15, or no exact constant-primer or identifier match. COPE v1.2.5 was used to merge high-quality paired reads, and clonotypes were defined as unique nucleotide sequences. Clonotypes were aligned to IMGT TRBV, TRBD and TRBJ reference segments using MiTCR v1.1. Only V-J combinations with frequency above 0.0001, covering approximately 99% of repertoires, were analysed. The TCS score was defined as F50 (clonal expansion) divided by E x V (chaos), with BLOSUM62-based TCRdist calculated between CDR3 peptides within each V-J. Welch's t-statistics and random forest reduced around 510 V-J features to roughly 13, which were used in a naive Bayes classifier (R e1071). TCRdb reprocessing: public reads trimmed at Q25 with fastp, clones called with MiXCR, in-frame beta chains kept. Every entry covers one CDR3 protein and lists the most common genes and DNA from its rows. The authors' filters were not applied to this entry. The sample table contains about 700,000 distinct CDR3 sequences; only one count was recorded for 12% to 15% of them. 10% to 13% of the sample rests with the top ten.

There are 13 amino acids in the CDR3, from cysteine to phenylalanine inclusive. Only the CDR3 part of the read is kept: 39 bases, read in frame from the first base. CDR1 MNHNS and CDR2 SASEGT are derived from the germline V gene. V is clipped by 5 bases and J by 2 bases, and the sequence between their germline boundaries is 8 bases long. At least ten counts were recorded for this clonotype. This receptor's antigen is unknown. No qualities accompany the bases; no much larger clone lies one base away. The sequence derives from a woman in her late teens or twenties with Graves' hyperthyroidism. Sequencing input: blood. The sequence joins TRBV6-1 to TRBJ2-3, with the D segment identity uncertain. The nucleotides read TGTGCCAGCAGTAACAGATACACAGATACGCAGTATTTT. It specifies CASSNRYTDTQYF.